This T cell receptor (beta chain) was identified during a study of prognosis after radiotherapy for stage I lung cancer. Whole-study context: The 10 to 15 male and about 6 female patients were aged about 50 to 84, median about 70 years.

The CDR3 spans 16 residues. CDR3 of TCR beta was amplified from genomic DNA via a two-round multiplex PCR. Used in first-round PCR were primers specific to each TRBV and TRBJ gene. TCRdb re-called the multiplex PCR reads through MiXCR, storing one row per CDR3 protein. There are about 12,000 distinct CDR3 sequences in the sample; nearly 55% occur only once, and roughly 20% lies in the top ten. For each of two time points, an approximately 6-milliliter draw of peripheral blood was taken. Concerning this clonotype itself: The junction departs from the called germline gene at one end, perhaps through a read error.

The sequences come from PBMCs, collected before or after stereotactic body radiation therapy (not recorded which). This sequence was found in a donor of 50 years or more with non-small cell lung cancer. The V gene is TRBV12-3 or TRBV12-4, the J gene TRBJ2-1, with 13 bases aligning to TRBD2. This chain's CDR3 is CASSLILAGGVNEQSF. CDR3 nucleotide sequence: TGTGCCAGCAGTTTGATACTAGCGGGAGGGGTGAATGAGCAGTCCTTC.